A selection of T cell receptor beta chains follows, all from one sample in a study of identical twins. TCRdb re-analysed the 5' RACE reads in MiXCR, keeping a single row per CDR3 protein. The sample records 300,000 or so distinct CDR3 sequences, roughly 9.8% being singletons. The same sample was also studied in work on yellow fever vaccine responses in identical twins.

The sequencing input was CD8+ T cells sorted from blood. The receptor set was obtained from a woman in her late teens or twenties in good health. The CDR3 runs from the conserved cysteine through the conserved F or W. The D gene is left open where the match is weak. Clone size is given for some rows only: seen once, a few or many times, or a class if the clone is expanded.

v_gene: TRBV7-8; j_gene: TRBJ2-1; len: 12; d_gene: .; abundance: .; CDR3aa: CASSFEGDEQFF; CDR3nt: TGTGCCAGCAGCTTCGAAGGAGATGAGCAGTTCTTC
v_gene: TRBV5-1; j_gene: TRBJ2-2; len: 15; d_gene: TRBD2; abundance: many; CDR3aa: CASSSAGGSTGELFF; CDR3nt: TGCGCCAGCAGCTCCGCGGGGGGGAGCACCGGGGAGCTGTTTTTT
v_gene: TRBV11-2; j_gene: TRBJ1-2; len: 13; d_gene: .; abundance: .; CDR3aa: CASSPYTNYGYTF; CDR3nt: TGTGCCAGCAGCCCCTATACTAACTATGGCTACACCTTC
v_gene: TRBV5-1; j_gene: TRBJ2-5; len: 14; d_gene: .; abundance: .; CDR3aa: CASSMRGGAETQYF; CDR3nt: TGCGCCAGCAGCATGAGGGGGGGAGCAGAGACCCAGTACTTC
v_gene: TRBV28; j_gene: TRBJ2-7; len: 16; d_gene: TRBD1; abundance: few; CDR3aa: CASSSSGTGMFYEQYF; CDR3nt: TGTGCCAGCAGTTCATCCGGGACAGGGATGTTCTACGAGCAGTACTTC
v_gene: TRBV29-1; j_gene: TRBJ2-1; len: 11; d_gene: .; abundance: .; CDR3aa: CMAGGYNEQFF; CDR3nt: TGTATGGCCGGAGGATACAATGAGCAGTTCTTC
v_gene: TRBV11-2; j_gene: TRBJ2-2; len: 14; d_gene: .; abundance: many; CDR3aa: CASSPGLSPGELFF; CDR3nt: TGTGCCAGCAGCCCGGGTCTATCCCCCGGGGAGCTGTTTTTT
v_gene: TRBV28; j_gene: TRBJ2-3; len: 13; d_gene: .; abundance: many; CDR3aa: CASSWDSTDTQYF; CDR3nt: TGTGCCAGCAGTTGGGACAGCACAGATACGCAGTATTTT
v_gene: TRBV18; j_gene: TRBJ2-7; len: 16; d_gene: .; abundance: many; CDR3aa: CASSPPIWAKGYEQYF; CDR3nt: TGTGCCAGCTCACCACCGATTTGGGCGAAAGGTTACGAGCAGTACTTC
v_gene: TRBV9; j_gene: TRBJ2-3; len: 15; d_gene: .; abundance: few; CDR3aa: CASSVVGRPTDTQYF; CDR3nt: TGTGCCAGCAGCGTAGTGGGCAGACCAACAGATACGCAGTATTTT
v_gene: TRBV12-3/TRBV12-4; j_gene: TRBJ2-7; len: 11; d_gene: .; abundance: many; CDR3aa: CASSLGNEQYF; CDR3nt: TGTGCCAGCAGCCTCGGGAACGAGCAGTACTTC
v_gene: TRBV12-3/TRBV12-4; j_gene: TRBJ2-7; len: 13; d_gene: .; abundance: many; CDR3aa: CASSPGPRNEQYF; CDR3nt: TGTGCCAGCAGCCCCGGTCCCCGCAACGAGCAGTACTTC
v_gene: TRBV9; j_gene: TRBJ2-1; len: 16; d_gene: .; abundance: few; CDR3aa: CASSVGQGDVYNEQFF; CDR3nt: TGTGCCAGCAGCGTAGGTCAGGGCGACGTCTACAATGAGCAGTTCTTC
v_gene: TRBV10-2; j_gene: TRBJ2-3; len: 12; d_gene: .; abundance: many; CDR3aa: CASSPRVDTQYF; CDR3nt: TGCGCCAGCAGTCCCAGGGTAGATACGCAGTATTTT
v_gene: TRBV19; j_gene: TRBJ2-1; len: 14; d_gene: .; abundance: few; CDR3aa: CASSIMHGLNEQFF; CDR3nt: TGTGCCAGTAGTATTATGCACGGCCTAAATGAGCAGTTCTTC
v_gene: TRBV5-1; j_gene: TRBJ2-3; len: 19; d_gene: .; abundance: .; CDR3aa: CASSFRPSYQDPSTDTQYF; CDR3nt: TGCGCCAGCAGCTTCCGGCCATCCTACCAGGACCCTAGCACAGATACGCAGTATTTT
v_gene: TRBV6-2/TRBV6-3; j_gene: TRBJ2-1; len: 14; d_gene: TRBD2; abundance: .; CDR3aa: CASSYGTTYNEQFF; CDR3nt: TGTGCCAGCAGTTACGGGACTACCTACAATGAGCAGTTCTTC
v_gene: TRBV4-2; j_gene: TRBJ2-5; len: 14; d_gene: .; abundance: .; CDR3aa: CASSQDLLPQTQYF; CDR3nt: TGTGCCAGCAGCCAAGATCTCCTCCCGCAGACCCAGTACTTC
v_gene: TRBV25-1; j_gene: TRBJ1-1; len: 16; d_gene: .; abundance: many; CDR3aa: CASSEWGSGANTEAFF; CDR3nt: TGTGCCAGCAGTGAATGGGGGTCGGGGGCGAACACTGAAGCTTTCTTT
v_gene: TRBV29-1; j_gene: TRBJ2-7; len: 12; d_gene: TRBD1; abundance: once; CDR3aa: CSVRTGYYEQYF; CDR3nt: TGCAGCGTTCGGACAGGGTACTACGAGCAGTACTTC
v_gene: TRBV3-1; j_gene: TRBJ1-2; len: 17; d_gene: .; abundance: many; CDR3aa: CASSQDLSAGVYYGYTF; CDR3nt: TGTGCCAGCAGCCAAGATTTGTCGGCAGGGGTATACTATGGCTACACCTTC
v_gene: TRBV6-2/TRBV6-3; j_gene: TRBJ2-7; len: 17; d_gene: .; abundance: .; CDR3aa: CASSGLLGRYPIYEQYF; CDR3nt: TGTGCCAGCAGTGGACTTCTGGGGCGATATCCTATATACGAGCAGTACTTC
v_gene: TRBV15; j_gene: TRBJ2-3; len: 16; d_gene: .; abundance: few; CDR3aa: CATSRGSSDGTDTQYF; CDR3nt: TGTGCCACCAGCAGAGGCTCCAGCGACGGCACAGATACGCAGTATTTT
v_gene: TRBV7-2; j_gene: TRBJ2-1; len: 14; d_gene: TRBD2; abundance: few; CDR3aa: CASSLVRRGGEQFF; CDR3nt: TGTGCCAGCAGCTTAGTAAGGCGGGGGGGTGAGCAGTTCTTC
v_gene: TRBV7-9; j_gene: TRBJ2-7; len: 13; d_gene: .; abundance: .; CDR3aa: CASSPGFSYEQYF; CDR3nt: TGTGCCAGCAGCCCGGGGTTCTCCTACGAGCAGTACTTC
v_gene: TRBV11-2; j_gene: TRBJ2-7; len: 12; d_gene: .; abundance: many; CDR3aa: CASSSTNYEQYF; CDR3nt: TGTGCCAGCAGCTCGACCAACTACGAGCAGTACTTC
v_gene: TRBV14; j_gene: TRBJ2-7; len: 14; d_gene: TRBD2; abundance: few; CDR3aa: CASSPSGSGYEQYF; CDR3nt: TGTGCCAGCAGCCCTAGCGGGAGCGGCTACGAGCAGTACTTC
v_gene: TRBV28; j_gene: TRBJ2-2; len: 16; d_gene: TRBD1; abundance: many; CDR3aa: CASSLWDREGTGELFF; CDR3nt: TGTGCCAGCAGTCTCTGGGACAGGGAGGGCACCGGGGAGCTGTTTTTT
v_gene: TRBV12-3/TRBV12-4; j_gene: TRBJ2-4; len: 14; d_gene: TRBD2; abundance: many; CDR3aa: CASRRGGRENIQYF; CDR3nt: TGTGCCAGCAGGCGAGGAGGGAGGGAAAACATTCAGTACTTC
v_gene: TRBV4-2; j_gene: TRBJ2-3; len: 18; d_gene: TRBD2; abundance: many; CDR3aa: CASSQEIQREGQSDTQYF; CDR3nt: TGTGCCAGCAGCCAAGAGATCCAGCGGGAGGGCCAATCAGATACGCAGTATTTT
v_gene: TRBV27; j_gene: TRBJ2-3; len: 15; d_gene: .; abundance: .; CDR3aa: CASSHPRQAADTQYF; CDR3nt: TGTGCCAGCAGTCACCCGCGTCAGGCGGCAGATACGCAGTATTTT
v_gene: TRBV5-1; j_gene: TRBJ2-3; len: 14; d_gene: .; abundance: .; CDR3aa: CASSQVGVPDTQYF; CDR3nt: TGCGCCAGCAGCCAGGTGGGGGTCCCAGATACGCAGTATTTT
v_gene: TRBV27; j_gene: TRBJ2-7; len: 14; d_gene: .; abundance: .; CDR3aa: CASSSRTRTYEQYF; CDR3nt: TGTGCCAGCAGTTCAAGGACGCGGACCTACGAGCAGTACTTC
v_gene: TRBV30; j_gene: TRBJ2-7; len: 16; d_gene: TRBD2; abundance: few; CDR3aa: CAWSLYWRGEDYEQYF; CDR3nt: TGTGCCTGGAGTCTGTACTGGCGGGGGGAGGACTACGAGCAGTACTTC
v_gene: TRBV9; j_gene: TRBJ2-3; len: 16; d_gene: .; abundance: few; CDR3aa: CASSVEGLAGTDTQYF; CDR3nt: TGTGCCAGCAGCGTAGAGGGCTTAGCGGGCACAGATACGCAGTATTTT
v_gene: TRBV12-2; j_gene: TRBJ1-6; len: 15; d_gene: .; abundance: few; CDR3aa: CASRLEIYYNSPLHF; CDR3nt: TGTGCAAGTCGCTTAGAGATATACTATAATTCACCCCTCCACTTT
v_gene: TRBV7-9; j_gene: TRBJ2-5; len: 17; d_gene: .; abundance: many; CDR3aa: CASALLFGDLSEETQYF; CDR3nt: TGTGCCAGCGCCCTGCTTTTTGGGGATCTGTCGGAAGAGACCCAGTACTTC
v_gene: TRBV6-1; j_gene: TRBJ1-4; len: 14; d_gene: .; abundance: few; CDR3aa: CASSEIGIDEKLFF; CDR3nt: TGTGCCAGCAGTGAAATAGGGATTGATGAAAAACTGTTTTTT
v_gene: TRBV7-2; j_gene: TRBJ2-5; len: 17; d_gene: TRBD2; abundance: few; CDR3aa: CASSSGTSGGYQETQYF; CDR3nt: TGTGCCAGCAGCTCCGGGACTAGCGGGGGGTACCAAGAGACCCAGTACTTC
v_gene: TRBV4-2; j_gene: TRBJ2-2; len: 17; d_gene: .; abundance: many; CDR3aa: CASSQTWGGEYTGELFF; CDR3nt: TGTGCCAGCAGCCAGACCTGGGGCGGGGAATACACCGGGGAGCTGTTTTTT
v_gene: TRBV4-1; j_gene: TRBJ2-7; len: 16; d_gene: TRBD1; abundance: many; CDR3aa: CASSHPRTGTLYEQYF; CDR3nt: TGCGCCAGCAGCCACCCTCGGACAGGGACACTCTACGAGCAGTACTTC
v_gene: TRBV29-1; j_gene: TRBJ2-3; len: 14; d_gene: .; abundance: .; CDR3aa: CSAPPGGGTDTQYF; CDR3nt: TGCAGCGCTCCCCCGGGGGGCGGCACAGATACGCAGTATTTT
v_gene: TRBV6-5; j_gene: TRBJ2-1; len: 14; d_gene: .; abundance: .; CDR3aa: CASSYPESRDEQFF; CDR3nt: TGTGCCAGCAGTTACCCAGAGTCGCGTGATGAGCAGTTCTTC
v_gene: TRBV29-1; j_gene: TRBJ2-3; len: 15; d_gene: TRBD2; abundance: many; CDR3aa: CSVTRASGRLDTQYF; CDR3nt: TGCAGCGTGACCCGGGCTAGCGGGAGGTTAGATACGCAGTATTTT
v_gene: TRBV27; j_gene: TRBJ2-7; len: 21; d_gene: TRBD1; abundance: few; CDR3aa: CASSSPGVQGTGGIRSYEQYF; CDR3nt: TGTGCCAGCAGTTCACCCGGTGTCCAGGGGACAGGGGGGATACGCTCCTACGAGCAGTACTTC
v_gene: TRBV20-1; j_gene: TRBJ2-1; len: 15; d_gene: .; abundance: .; CDR3aa: CSARGHREGLNEQFF; CDR3nt: TGCAGTGCTAGAGGTCACAGGGAGGGGCTCAATGAGCAGTTCTTC
v_gene: TRBV7-8; j_gene: TRBJ2-3; len: 15; d_gene: TRBD1; abundance: .; CDR3aa: CASSTHRGRTDTQYF; CDR3nt: TGTGCCAGCAGCACACACAGGGGGCGCACAGATACGCAGTATTTT
v_gene: TRBV2; j_gene: TRBJ2-7; len: 15; d_gene: TRBD1; abundance: many; CDR3aa: CASSERGQGVYEQYF; CDR3nt: TGTGCCAGCAGTGAGCGGGGACAGGGGGTCTACGAGCAGTACTTC
v_gene: TRBV4-3; j_gene: TRBJ2-7; len: 13; d_gene: .; abundance: many; CDR3aa: CASSQDVPYEQYF; CDR3nt: TGCGCCAGCAGCCAAGATGTCCCCTACGAGCAGTACTTC